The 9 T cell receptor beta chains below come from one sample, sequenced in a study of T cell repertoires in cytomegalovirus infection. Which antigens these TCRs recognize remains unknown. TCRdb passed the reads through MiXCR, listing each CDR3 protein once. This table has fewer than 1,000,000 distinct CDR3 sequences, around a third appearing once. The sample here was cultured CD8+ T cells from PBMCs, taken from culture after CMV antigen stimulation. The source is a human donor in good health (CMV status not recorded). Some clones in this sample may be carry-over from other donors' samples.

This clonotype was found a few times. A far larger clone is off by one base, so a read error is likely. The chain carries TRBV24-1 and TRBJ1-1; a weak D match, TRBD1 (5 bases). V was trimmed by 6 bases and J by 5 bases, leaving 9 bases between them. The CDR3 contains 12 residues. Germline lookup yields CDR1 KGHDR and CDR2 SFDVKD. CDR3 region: CATSYGGTEAFF. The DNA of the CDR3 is TGTGCCACCAGTTACGGGGGGACTGAAGCTTTCTTT.

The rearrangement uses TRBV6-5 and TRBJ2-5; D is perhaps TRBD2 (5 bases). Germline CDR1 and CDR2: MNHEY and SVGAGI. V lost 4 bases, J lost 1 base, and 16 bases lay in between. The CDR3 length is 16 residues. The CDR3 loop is CASSSHTGYIQETQYF. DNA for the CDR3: TGTGCCAGCAGTTCTCATACGGGGTACATCCAAGAGACCCAGTACTTC.

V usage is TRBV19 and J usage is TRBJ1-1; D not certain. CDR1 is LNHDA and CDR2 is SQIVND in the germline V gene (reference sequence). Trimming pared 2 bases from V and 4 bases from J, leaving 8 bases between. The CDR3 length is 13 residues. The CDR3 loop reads CASSIYGSTEAFF. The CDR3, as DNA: TGTGCCAGTAGTATATATGGATCCACTGAAGCTTTCTTT.

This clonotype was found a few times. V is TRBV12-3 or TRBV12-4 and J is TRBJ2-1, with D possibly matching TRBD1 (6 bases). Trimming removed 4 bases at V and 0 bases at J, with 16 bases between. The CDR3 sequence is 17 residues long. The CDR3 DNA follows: TGTGCCAGCAGTTATGGACAGCGGATCAGCTCCTACAATGAGCAGTTCTTC. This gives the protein CASSYGQRISSYNEQFF.

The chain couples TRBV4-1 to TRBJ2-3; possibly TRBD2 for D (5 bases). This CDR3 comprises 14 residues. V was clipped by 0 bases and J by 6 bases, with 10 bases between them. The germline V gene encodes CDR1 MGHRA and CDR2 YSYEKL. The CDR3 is CASSQDSEGDTQYF. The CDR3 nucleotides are TGCGCCAGCAGCCAAGATAGCGAAGGGGATACGCAGTATTTT.

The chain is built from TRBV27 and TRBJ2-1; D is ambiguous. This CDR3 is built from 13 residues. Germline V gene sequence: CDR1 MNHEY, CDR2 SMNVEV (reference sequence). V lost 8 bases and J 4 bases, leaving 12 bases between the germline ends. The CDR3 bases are TGTGCCAGCTGCCGAGGCCCATACAATGAGCAGTTCTTC. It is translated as CASCRGPYNEQFF.

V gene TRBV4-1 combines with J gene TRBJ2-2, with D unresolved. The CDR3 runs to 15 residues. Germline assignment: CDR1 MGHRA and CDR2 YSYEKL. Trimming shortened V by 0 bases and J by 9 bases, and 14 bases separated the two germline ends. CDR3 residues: CASSQDQTPTRELFF. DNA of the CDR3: TGCGCCAGCAGCCAAGATCAGACCCCAACTAGGGAGCTGTTTTTT.

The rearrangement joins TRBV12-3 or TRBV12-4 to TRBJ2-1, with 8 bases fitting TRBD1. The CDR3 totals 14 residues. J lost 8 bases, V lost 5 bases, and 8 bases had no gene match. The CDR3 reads CASSQRTGLDEQFF. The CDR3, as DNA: TGTGCCAGCAGTCAACGGACAGGGCTGGATGAGCAGTTCTTC.

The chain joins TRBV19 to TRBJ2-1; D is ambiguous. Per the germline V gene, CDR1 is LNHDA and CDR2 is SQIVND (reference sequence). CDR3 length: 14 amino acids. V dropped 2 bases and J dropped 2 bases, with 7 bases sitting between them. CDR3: CASSITATYNEQFF. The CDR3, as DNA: TGTGCCAGTAGTATAACGGCTACCTACAATGAGCAGTTCTTC.